These 25 T cell receptor beta chains were all obtained from the same sample, sequenced in a study of blood T cell repertoires in COVID-19. Assay: immunoSEQ multiplex PCR; the TCRdb copy retains only in-frame clones and omits some. The table records 60,000 to 80,000 clones, 65% to 90% of them present only once. Sequenced input: peripheral blood. The receptors stem from a man aged 50 or older with acute or convalescent COVID-19.

The V and J genes are TRBV27 and TRBJ2-2; D may be TRBD1 (6 bases). The CDR3 has 16 amino acids. In germline, CDR1 is MNHEY, CDR2 SMNVEV (reference sequence). Trimming shortened V by 5 bases and J by 1 base, and 14 bases separated the two germline ends. The CDR3 DNA follows: TGTGCCAGCAGTCCCTTAGGGACAATGAACACCGGGGAGCTGTTTTTT. This encodes CASSPLGTMNTGELFF.

The chain combines TRBV28 with TRBJ2-3, with 8 bases fitting TRBD1. The CDR3 length is 14 residues. V shed 4 bases and J 4 bases; nucleotides not matched to a gene: 4. Looked up from germline, CDR1 is MDHEN and CDR2 is SYDVKM. For the CDR3, the DNA is TGTGCCAGCAGTTCGGGACAGGAGGCAGATACGCAGTATTTT. Translating gives CASSSGQEADTQYF. The whole variable domain, filled in from reference TRBV28 and TRBJ2-3, reads DVKVTQSSRYLVKRTGEKVFLECVQDMDHENMFWYRQDPGLGLRLIYFSYDVKMKEKGDIPEGYSVSREKKERFSLILESASTNQTSMYLCASSSGQEADTQYFGPGTRLTVL.

This chain links TRBV29-1 with TRBJ2-2; D ambiguous. CDR1 is SQVTM, CDR2 ANQGSEA, per germline. This CDR3 is 13 amino acids long. Trimming shortened V by 5 bases and J by 2 bases, and 9 bases separated the two germline ends. CDR3 DNA sequence: TGCAGCGTTTCTAACAGAAACACCGGGGAGCTGTTTTTT. Residues: CSVSNRNTGELFF.

This clone was seen a single time. The rearrangement links TRBV12-5 to TRBJ2-7, with TRBD1 as a possible D gene (6 bases). The V end lost 0 bases, the J end lost 8 bases, and 20 bases lay between the germline ends. CDR1 is LGHNT, CDR2 FRNRAP, per germline. This CDR3 region has 16 residues. The CDR3: CASGLVLRGAPMKQYF. The CDR3 nucleotides read TGTGCTAGTGGTTTGGTTCTCAGGGGAGCCCCTATGAAGCAGTACTTC. Filled out from reference TRBV12-5 and TRBJ2-7, the complete variable domain reads DARVTQTPRHKVTEMGQEVTMRCQPILGHNTVFWYRQTMMQGLELLAYFRNRAPLDDSGMPKDRFSAEMPDATLATLKIQPSEPRDSAVYFCASGLVLRGAPMKQYFGPGTRLTVT.

The rearrangement uses TRBV5-4 and TRBJ2-5; 10 positions match TRBD2. The CDR3 loop spans 16 amino acids. The V and J ends lost 4 bases and 1 base, in that order; junction bases with no gene match: 7. The germline V gene encodes CDR1 SGHNT and CDR2 YYREEE (reference sequence). The CDR3 reads CASSPEASGGQETQYF. CDR3 sequence (DNA): TGTGCCAGCAGCCCTGAAGCTAGCGGGGGCCAAGAGACCCAGTACTTC. Based on the CDR3 plus reference TRBV5-4 and TRBJ2-5, the full variable domain is ETGVTQSPTHLIKTRGQQVTLRCSSQSGHNTVSWYQQALGQGPQFIFQYYREEENGRGNFPPRFSGLQFPNYSSELNVNALELDDSALYLCASSPEASGGQETQYFGPGTRLLVL.

This clone has only one observation. V and J are TRBV2 and TRBJ2-5, with 8 positions matching TRBD1. CDR3 length: 14 residues. V gave up 4 bases and J gave up 5 bases; unmatched junction bases: 6. Per the germline V gene, CDR1 is SNHLY and CDR2 is FYNNEI. The CDR3 region is CASSAGQGSETQYF. The CDR3 DNA is TGTGCCAGCAGTGCCGGACAGGGTAGCGAGACCCAGTACTTC.

The chain uses TRBV24-1 and TRBJ2-3; TRBD2 might be the D (5 bases). The CDR3 has 14 amino acids. Germline V CDR1 and CDR2: KGHDR, SFDVKD. With 2 bases removed from V and 6 bases from J, the gap between germline ends came to 11 bases. The CDR3 DNA reads as TGTGCCACCAGTGATTCCTCCTGGAGGGATACGCAGTATTTT. It specifies CATSDSSWRDTQYF.

This chain links TRBV4-2 with TRBJ2-3; 12 positions match TRBD2. Germline CDR1 and CDR2: LGHNA and YNFKEQ. After removal of 0 bases from V and 5 bases from J, the junction contained 6 bases not matched to a gene. This CDR3 is built from 17 residues. The CDR3 reads CASSQERTSGAIDTQYF. CDR3 nucleotides: TGTGCCAGCAGCCAAGAACGGACTAGCGGGGCCATAGATACGCAGTATTTT.

The V call is TRBV4-2, the J call TRBJ2-3; D is perhaps TRBD2 (6 bases). Germline CDR1 and CDR2: LGHNA and YNFKEQ. The CDR3 loop spans 13 amino acids. Between the trimmed V and J ends, which lost 3 bases and 6 bases, there was a span of 10 bases. This CDR3 reads CASSQGRGDTQYF. As DNA, the CDR3 is TGTGCCAGCAGCCAGGGCCGGGGGGATACGCAGTATTTT.

This clone has a single count. The gene calls are TRBV6-5 and TRBJ1-1; 8 bases are a match to TRBD1. CDR1 and CDR2 from the germline V gene are MNHEY and SVGAGI. This CDR3 has 16 residues. With 0 bases clipped from V and 6 bases from J, the junction kept 9 bases outside the gene matches. The CDR3 region is CASSYSRTGLGSEAFF. Written as DNA, the CDR3 is TGTGCCAGCAGTTACTCGAGGACAGGGTTAGGGTCTGAAGCTTTCTTT.

The chain uses TRBV6-5 and TRBJ2-7; 7 nucleotides line up with TRBD2. The junction had 14 bases not matched to a gene; V was cut back by 10 bases and J by 2 bases. Germline V gene data show CDR1 as MNHEY and CDR2 as SVGAGI. This CDR3 region has 15 residues. The CDR3 region has the DNA TGTGCCACAGCCCAACTCGGGGGGAGAACCTACGAGCAGTACTTC. Residues: CATAQLGGRTYEQYF.

J is TRBJ2-2 and V is TRBV9; 8 bases align to TRBD2. The CDR3 consists of 17 residues. J gave up 1 base and V 6 bases, and 11 bases lay outside the gene matches. Per germline, CDR1 SGDLS and CDR2 YYNGEE. CDR3 region: CASTHSPAGGNTGELFF. CDR3 sequence (DNA): TGTGCCAGCACCCACTCCCCTGCGGGGGGGAACACCGGGGAGCTGTTTTTT.

The genes are TRBV6-5 and TRBJ2-5; tentative D call: TRBD1 (5 bases). Germline CDR1 reads MNHEY; CDR2 reads SVGAGI. V shed 8 bases and J shed 3 bases, with 13 bases lying between them. The CDR3 loop spans 13 amino acids. This CDR3 is CASGKRQKETQYF. CDR3 bases: TGTGCCAGCGGTAAAAGACAGAAAGAGACCCAGTACTTC.

This chain links TRBV11-2 with TRBJ2-7; 7 bases align to TRBD2. Per germline, CDR1 SGHAT and CDR2 FQNNGV. CDR3 length: 15 amino acids. V gave up 3 bases and J gave up 1 base; unmatched junction bases: 6. CDR3 nucleotides: TGTGCCAGCAGCTTCTTGCGGGGGTTTTCCTACGAGCAGTACTTC. It is translated as CASSFLRGFSYEQYF.

This clone was detected once. This specimen includes other DNA sequences encoding the same CDR3. This chain joins TRBV19 and TRBJ2-5; D not certain. CDR1 LNHDA and CDR2 SQIVND come from the germline V gene (reference sequence). V was clipped by 3 bases and J by 2 bases, with 7 bases between them. The CDR3 contains 13 residues. The CDR3 sequence: CASSMSSQETQYF. As DNA, the CDR3 is TGTGCCAGTAGTATGTCCAGTCAAGAGACCCAGTACTTC.

The genes are TRBV30 and TRBJ2-7; 9 bases agree with TRBD1. The CDR3 totals 15 residues. Germline V gene sequence: CDR1 GTSNPN, CDR2 SVGIG (reference sequence). With 2 bases clipped from V and 6 bases from J, the junction kept 11 bases outside the gene matches. In nucleotides, the CDR3 is TGTGCCTGGAGTATAACCTTACAGGGGGCGGGCGAGCAGTACTTC. This encodes CAWSITLQGAGEQYF.

This clone was seen just once. V usage is TRBV19 and J usage is TRBJ2-2, with 13 bases identical to TRBD2. CDR1 LNHDA and CDR2 SQIVND come from the germline V gene (reference sequence). The CDR3 totals 16 residues. With 6 bases clipped from V and 2 bases from J, the junction kept 3 bases outside the gene matches. DNA for the CDR3: TGTGCCAGTAGGAGGACTAGCGGGGGTAACACCGGGGAGCTGTTTTTT. It yields the protein CASRRTSGGNTGELFF. The variable domain in full, with the rest retrieved from reference TRBV19 and TRBJ2-2, is DGGITQSPKYLFRKEGQNVTLSCEQNLNHDAMYWYRQDPGQGLRLIYYSQIVNDFQKGDIAEGYSVSREKKESFPLTVTSAQKNPTAFYLCASRRTSGGNTGELFFGEGSRLTVL.

This sequence joins TRBV5-6 and TRBJ2-3, with D possibly matching TRBD2 (5 bases). This CDR3 is built from 14 residues. V lost 2 bases, J lost 4 bases, and 11 bases lay in between. From germline, CDR1 is SGHDT and CDR2 YYEEEE. The CDR3 nucleotides are TGTGCCAGCAGCTTCGGGATGCGGCCAGATACGCAGTATTTT. This gives the protein CASSFGMRPDTQYF.

The gene calls are TRBV5-3 and TRBJ2-6; TRBD2 matches at 9 bases. TRBV5-3 is filed as an ORF, its function uncertain. The CDR3 contains 17 residues. Trimming at V came to 0 bases and at J to 0 bases, leaving 1 base not matched to a gene. The CDR3 sequence is CARSLVAGASGANVLTF. The DNA of the CDR3 is TGTGCCAGAAGCTTGGTAGCGGGGGCCTCTGGGGCCAACGTCCTGACTTTC.

The chain is built from TRBV11-2 and TRBJ2-2, with D hard to call. The V gene lost 4 bases and the J gene lost 7 bases, with 10 bases spanning the gap. The CDR3 consists of 13 residues. Germline V CDR1 and CDR2: SGHAT, FQNNGV. The DNA for the CDR3 is TGTGCCAGCAGCTCTGGCCTGATCGGGGAGCTGTTTTTT. Amino acids: CASSSGLIGELFF.

V usage is TRBV18 and J usage is TRBJ2-1; TRBD1 agrees at 7 bases. Per the germline V gene, CDR1 is KGHSH and CDR2 is LQKENI. The J segment lost 8 bases and the V segment lost 0 bases, leaving 13 bases of the junction unmatched. The CDR3 length is 17 residues. Here the CDR3 reads CASSPPPPTGAGDEQFF. The CDR3 bases are TGTGCCAGCTCACCACCCCCACCTACAGGGGCCGGGGATGAGCAGTTCTTC.

This clone was seen a single time. J is TRBJ2-2 and V is TRBV10-1, with D possibly being TRBD2 (6 bases). Germline loops: CDR1 WNHNN, CDR2 SYGVQD (reference sequence). Trimming pared 0 bases from V and 4 bases from J, leaving 6 bases between. The CDR3 consists of 14 residues. DNA of the CDR3: TGCGCCAGCAGTGAGTCGGAGGGCACCGGGGAGCTGTTTTTT. The encoded protein is CASSESEGTGELFF.

The chain links TRBV10-1 to TRBJ2-1; tentatively, D is TRBD1 (5 bases). Looked up from germline, CDR1 is WNHNN and CDR2 is SYGVQD (reference sequence). V lost 6 bases, J lost 1 base, and 13 bases lay in between. This CDR3 has 15 amino acids. CDR3 coding DNA: TGCGCCAGCAGCCGAGACAGTTTGTCCTACAATGAGCAGTTCTTC. Its translation is CASSRDSLSYNEQFF.

The CDR3 loop is CASWDVGDSGNTIYF. CDR3 bases: TGTGCCTCCTGGGATGTGGGAGACTCTGGAAACACCATATATTTT. The chain has TRBV10-3 and TRBJ1-3; D not resolved. Trimming cost V 11 bases and J 0 bases, with 17 bases left between them. The CDR3 is 15 residues long. CDR1 is ENHRY and CDR2 is SYGVKD in the germline V gene.

The CDR3 DNA follows: TGTGCCAGCAGTGATAGCGGGGGGCCGTTCGCGAACACCGGGGAGCTGTTTTTT. Translation gives CASSDSGGPFANTGELFF. The chain uses TRBV6-1 and TRBJ2-2; 10 positions match TRBD2. V lost 3 bases and J lost 0; bases outside the gene matches: 7. The CDR3 consists of 18 residues. Germline V gene lookup returns CDR1 MNHNS and CDR2 SASEGT.